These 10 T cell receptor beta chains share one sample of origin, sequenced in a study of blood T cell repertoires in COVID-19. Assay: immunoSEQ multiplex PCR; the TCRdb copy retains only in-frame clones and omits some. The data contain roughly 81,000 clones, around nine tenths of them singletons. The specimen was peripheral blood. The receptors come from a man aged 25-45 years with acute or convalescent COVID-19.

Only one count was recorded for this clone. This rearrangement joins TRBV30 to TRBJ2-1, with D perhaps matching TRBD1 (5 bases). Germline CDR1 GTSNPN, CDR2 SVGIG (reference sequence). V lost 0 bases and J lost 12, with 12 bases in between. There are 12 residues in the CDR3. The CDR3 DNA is TGTGCCTGGAGTGTAGACAGTCCCGGGCAGTTCTTC. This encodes CAWSVDSPGQFF.

The CDR3 protein is CASSPPVAGAYEQYF. As DNA, the CDR3 is TGTGCCAGCTCACCACCGGTAGCGGGGGCCTACGAGCAGTACTTC. This chain uses TRBV18 with TRBJ2-7, with 9 bases matching TRBD2. This CDR3 spans 15 amino acids. V shed 0 bases and J 2 bases; nucleotides not matched to a gene: 2. Germline CDR1 and CDR2: KGHSH and LQKENI.

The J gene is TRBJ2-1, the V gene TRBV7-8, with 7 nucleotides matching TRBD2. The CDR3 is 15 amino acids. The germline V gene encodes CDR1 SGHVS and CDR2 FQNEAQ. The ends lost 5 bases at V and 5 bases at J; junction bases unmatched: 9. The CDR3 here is CASSRAGRGDNEQFF. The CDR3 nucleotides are TGTGCCAGCAGCCGAGCGGGGCGTGGTGACAATGAGCAGTTCTTC. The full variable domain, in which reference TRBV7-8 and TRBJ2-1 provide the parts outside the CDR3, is GAGVSQSPRYKVAKRGQDVALRCDPISGHVSLFWYQQALGQGPEFLTYFQNEAQLDKSGLPSDRFFAERPEGSVSTLKIQRTQQEDSAVYLCASSRAGRGDNEQFFGPGTRLTVL.

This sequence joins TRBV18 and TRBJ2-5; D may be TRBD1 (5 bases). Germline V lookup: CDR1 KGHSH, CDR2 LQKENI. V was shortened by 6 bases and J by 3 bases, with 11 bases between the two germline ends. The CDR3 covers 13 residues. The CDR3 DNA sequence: TGTGCCAGCTCCCTCGACAGCAAAGAGACCCAGTACTTC. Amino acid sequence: CASSLDSKETQYF. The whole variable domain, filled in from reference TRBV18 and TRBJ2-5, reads NAGVMQNPRHLVRRRGQEARLRCSPMKGHSHVYWYRQLPEEGLKFMVYLQKENIIDESGMPKERFSAEFPKEGPSILRIQQVVRGDSAAYFCASSLDSKETQYFGPGTRLLVL.

DNA for the CDR3: TGTGCCAGCAGCCTCCGGGCGGGGGGTGGCTATGGCTACACCTTC. Translated: CASSLRAGGGYGYTF. The V and J genes are TRBV28 and TRBJ1-2; a weak D match, TRBD1 (5 bases). CDR1 is MDHEN and CDR2 is SYDVKM in the germline V gene. There are 15 residues in the CDR3. Trimming removed 6 bases from V and 4 bases from J, with 18 bases in between.

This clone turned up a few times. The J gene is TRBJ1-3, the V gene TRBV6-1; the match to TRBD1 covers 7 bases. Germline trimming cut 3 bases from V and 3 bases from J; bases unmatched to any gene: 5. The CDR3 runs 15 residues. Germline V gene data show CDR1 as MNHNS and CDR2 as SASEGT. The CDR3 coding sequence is TGTGCCAGCAGTGAGTTAAGGACAGGTGGAAACACCATATATTTT. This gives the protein CASSELRTGGNTIYF.

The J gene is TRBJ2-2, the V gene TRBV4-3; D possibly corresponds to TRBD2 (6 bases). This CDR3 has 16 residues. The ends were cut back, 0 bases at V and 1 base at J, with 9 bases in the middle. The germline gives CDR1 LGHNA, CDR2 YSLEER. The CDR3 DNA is TGCGCCAGCAGCCAAGAAAGTAGCGGGAACACCGGGGAGCTGTTTTTT. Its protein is CASSQESSGNTGELFF.

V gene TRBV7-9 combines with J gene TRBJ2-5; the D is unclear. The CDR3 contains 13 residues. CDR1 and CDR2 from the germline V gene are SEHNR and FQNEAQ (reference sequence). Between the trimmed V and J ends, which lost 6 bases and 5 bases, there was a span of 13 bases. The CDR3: CASRAGGRETQYF. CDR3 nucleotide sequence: TGTGCCAGCAGAGCAGGTGGAAGGGAGACCCAGTACTTC.

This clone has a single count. CDR3 in amino acids: CASSRTSGTPNPYEQYF. Written as DNA, the CDR3 is TGTGCCAGCAGTAGGACTAGCGGGACCCCGAACCCCTACGAGCAGTACTTC. The chain links TRBV2 to TRBJ2-7; 12 bases fit TRBD2. The CDR3 has 17 amino acids. CDR1 SNHLY and CDR2 FYNNEI come from the germline V gene. With 5 bases clipped from V and 2 bases from J, the junction kept 10 bases outside the gene matches.

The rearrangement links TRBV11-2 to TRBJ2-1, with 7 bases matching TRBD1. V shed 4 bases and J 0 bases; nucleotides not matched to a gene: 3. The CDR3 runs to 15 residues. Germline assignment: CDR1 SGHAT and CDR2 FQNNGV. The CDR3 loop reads CASSSPGGSYNEQFF. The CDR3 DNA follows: TGTGCCAGCAGCTCCCCAGGGGGCTCCTACAATGAGCAGTTCTTC.